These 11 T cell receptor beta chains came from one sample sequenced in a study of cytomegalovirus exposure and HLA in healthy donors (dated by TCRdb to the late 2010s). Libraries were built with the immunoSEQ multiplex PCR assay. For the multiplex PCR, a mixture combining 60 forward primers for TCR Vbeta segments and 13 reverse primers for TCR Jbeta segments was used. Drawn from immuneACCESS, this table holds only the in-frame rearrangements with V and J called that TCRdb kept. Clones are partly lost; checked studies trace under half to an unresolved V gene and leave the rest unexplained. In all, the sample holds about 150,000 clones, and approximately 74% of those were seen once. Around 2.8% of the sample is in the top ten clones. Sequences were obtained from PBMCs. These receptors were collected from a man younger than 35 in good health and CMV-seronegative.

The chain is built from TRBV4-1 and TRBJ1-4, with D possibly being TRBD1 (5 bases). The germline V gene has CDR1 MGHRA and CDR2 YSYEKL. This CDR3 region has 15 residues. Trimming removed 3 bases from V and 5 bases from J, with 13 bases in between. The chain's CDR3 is CASSHQGLPNEKLFF. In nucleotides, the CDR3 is TGCGCCAGCAGCCATCAGGGCCTACCAAATGAAAAACTGTTTTTT.

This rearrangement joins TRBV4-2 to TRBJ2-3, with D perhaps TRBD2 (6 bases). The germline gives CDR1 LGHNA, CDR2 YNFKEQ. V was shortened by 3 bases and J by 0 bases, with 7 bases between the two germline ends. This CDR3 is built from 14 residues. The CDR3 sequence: CASSQRDSTDTQYF. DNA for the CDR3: TGTGCCAGCAGCCAGCGGGACAGCACAGATACGCAGTATTTT.

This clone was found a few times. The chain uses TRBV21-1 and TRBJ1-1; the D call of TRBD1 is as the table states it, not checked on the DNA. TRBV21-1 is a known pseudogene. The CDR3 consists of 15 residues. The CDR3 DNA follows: TGTGCCAGCAGCAATAGGACAGGGGAGAACACTGAAGCTTTCTTT. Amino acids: CASSNRTGENTEAFF.

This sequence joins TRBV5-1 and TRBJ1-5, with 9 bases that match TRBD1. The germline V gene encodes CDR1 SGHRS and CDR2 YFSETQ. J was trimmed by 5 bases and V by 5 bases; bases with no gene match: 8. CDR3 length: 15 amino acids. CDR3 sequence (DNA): TGCGCCAGCAGAATTAATACAGGGGGCGATCAGCCCCAGCATTTT. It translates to CASRINTGGDQPQHF.

The CDR3 nucleotides are TGTGCCAGCAGCTTAGCGCTAGGACAGGGGGACACCGGGGAGCTGTTTTTT. It is translated as CASSLALGQGDTGELFF. The gene calls are TRBV7-6 and TRBJ2-2; 10 bases line up with TRBD1. J gave up 3 bases and V 0 bases, and 4 bases lay outside the gene matches. CDR1 and CDR2 from the germline V gene are SGHVS and FNYEAQ. The CDR3 is 17 amino acids.

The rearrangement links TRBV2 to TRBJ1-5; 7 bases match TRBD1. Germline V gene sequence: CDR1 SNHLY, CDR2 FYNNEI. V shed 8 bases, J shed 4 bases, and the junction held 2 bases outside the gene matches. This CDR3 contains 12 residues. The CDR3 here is CASEGANQPQHF. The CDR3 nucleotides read TGTGCCAGCGAGGGGGCGAATCAGCCCCAGCATTTT.

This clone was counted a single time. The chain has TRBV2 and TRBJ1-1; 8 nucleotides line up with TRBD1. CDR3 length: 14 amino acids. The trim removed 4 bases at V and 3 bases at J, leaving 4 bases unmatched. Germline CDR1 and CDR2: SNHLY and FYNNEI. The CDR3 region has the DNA TGTGCCAGCAGTGTAACAGGGGGGTACACTGAAGCTTTCTTT. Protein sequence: CASSVTGGYTEAFF.

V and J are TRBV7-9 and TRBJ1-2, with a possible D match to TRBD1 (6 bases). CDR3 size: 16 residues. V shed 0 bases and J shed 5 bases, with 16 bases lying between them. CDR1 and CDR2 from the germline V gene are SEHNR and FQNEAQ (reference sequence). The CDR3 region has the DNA TGTGCCAGCAGCTTAGCGGCAGACCCCCAGGGGTATGGCTACACCTTC. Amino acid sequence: CASSLAADPQGYGYTF. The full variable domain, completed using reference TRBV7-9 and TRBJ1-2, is DTGVSQNPRHKITKRGQNVTFRCDPISEHNRLYWYRQTLGQGPEFLTYFQNEAQLEKSRLLSDRFSAERPKGSFSTLEIQRTEQGDSAMYLCASSLAADPQGYGYTFGSGTRLTVV.

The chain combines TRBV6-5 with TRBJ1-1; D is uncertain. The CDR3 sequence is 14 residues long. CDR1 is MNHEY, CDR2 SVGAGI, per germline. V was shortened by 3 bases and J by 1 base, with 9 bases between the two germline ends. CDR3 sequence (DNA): TGTGCCAGCAGTTATCAGGAGGGGAACACTGAAGCTTTCTTT. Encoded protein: CASSYQEGNTEAFF.

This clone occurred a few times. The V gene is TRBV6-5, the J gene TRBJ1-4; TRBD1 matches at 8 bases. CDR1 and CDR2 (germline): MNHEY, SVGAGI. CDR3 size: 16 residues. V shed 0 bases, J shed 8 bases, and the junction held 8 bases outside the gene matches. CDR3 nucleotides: TGTGCCAGCAGTTACTCGACGGTGGCAGGGGGCGAAAAACTGTTTTTT. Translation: CASSYSTVAGGEKLFF.

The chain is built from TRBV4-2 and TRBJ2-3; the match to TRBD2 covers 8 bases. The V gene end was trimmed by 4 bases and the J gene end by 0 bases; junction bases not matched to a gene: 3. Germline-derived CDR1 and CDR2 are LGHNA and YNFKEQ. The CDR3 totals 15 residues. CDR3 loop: CASSLKRGSTDTQYF. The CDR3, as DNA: TGTGCCAGCAGCCTCAAGCGGGGGAGCACAGATACGCAGTATTTT.